What follows are 31 T cell receptor beta chains derived from one specimen sequenced in a study of PD-1 blockade in classical Hodgkin lymphoma. Every single patient, without exception, relapsed after autologous stem cell transplantation, and brentuximab vedotin exposure varied. The method was immunoSEQ multiplex PCR; TCRdb's version includes in-frame clones alone and lacks a portion of them. The sample carries some 10,000 clones, 80% to 95% recorded once. This specimen was peripheral blood mononuclear cells (PBMCs), taken at baseline. The receptors stem from a human donor with classical Hodgkin lymphoma.

This chain joins TRBV11-1 and TRBJ2-7; D is possibly TRBD1 (6 bases). Per germline, CDR1 SGHAT and CDR2 FQDESV (reference sequence). V lost 1 base to trimming and J lost 6 bases, with 22 bases between them. The CDR3 is 17 residues long. The CDR3: CASSLVERGPQGREQYF. CDR3 DNA: TGTGCCAGCAGCTTAGTAGAGAGGGGTCCACAGGGCCGCGAGCAGTACTTC. Using reference TRBV11-1 and TRBJ2-7 for the parts outside the CDR3, the full variable domain is EAEVAQSPRYKITEKSQAVAFWCDPISGHATLYWYRQILGQGPELLVQFQDESVVDDSQLPKDRFSAERLKGVDSTLKIQPAELGDSAMYLCASSLVERGPQGREQYFGPGTRLTVT.

This chain uses TRBV28 with TRBJ1-1; a possible D gene is TRBD1 (5 bases). This CDR3 is 13 amino acids long. Germline V gene sequence: CDR1 MDHEN, CDR2 SYDVKM. Trimming pared 2 bases from V and 8 bases from J, leaving 12 bases between. CDR3 nucleotide sequence: TGTGCCAGCAGTTTAGGGGGAGGGGTCGAAGCTTTCTTT. Its protein product is CASSLGGGVEAFF.

The chain combines TRBV6-4 with TRBJ1-2, with unresolved D. Per germline, CDR1 MRHNA and CDR2 SNTAGT. The CDR3 covers 13 residues. The V gene lost 3 bases and the J gene lost 4 bases, with 9 bases spanning the gap. The CDR3 DNA follows: TGTGCCAGCAGTGAAGAGGGCCTCTATGGCTACACCTTC. Amino acids: CASSEEGLYGYTF.

The chain carries TRBV5-1 and TRBJ2-7, with 9 bases lining up with TRBD2. Germline assignment: CDR1 SGHRS and CDR2 YFSETQ. The CDR3 extends over 14 amino acids. After removal of 1 base from V and 1 base from J, the junction contained 0 bases not matched to a gene. CDR3 loop: CASSLTSGSYEQYF. Here the CDR3 DNA reads TGCGCCAGCAGCTTGACTAGCGGGTCCTACGAGCAGTACTTC.

The chain links TRBV19 to TRBJ1-5; D gene ambiguous. The CDR3 is made up of 13 amino acids. Germline assignment: CDR1 LNHDA and CDR2 SQIVND (reference sequence). Trimming shortened V by 3 bases and J by 5 bases, and 8 bases separated the two germline ends. The DNA for the CDR3 is TGTGCCAGTAGTATGGGGAGGGATCAGCCCCAGCATTTT. Translating gives CASSMGRDQPQHF.

The chain links TRBV28 to TRBJ1-2; maybe TRBD1 (5 bases). The V end was cut by 7 bases, the J end by 7 bases, with 16 bases between. The germline V gene has CDR1 MDHEN and CDR2 SYDVKM. CDR3 length equals 13 residues. The CDR3 region is CASTPPVQGGYTF. The CDR3 region has the DNA TGTGCCAGCACCCCCCCGGTCCAGGGTGGCTACACCTTC.

The table lists this clone with a count of one. J is TRBJ1-2 and V is TRBV7-8; TRBD1 agrees at 12 bases. This CDR3 is built from 21 residues. Germline lookup yields CDR1 SGHVS and CDR2 FQNEAQ. Losses at the gene ends were 2 bases for V and 4 bases for J; bases not matched to a gene: 20. CDR3 residues: CASSLYISGTGTGGASYGYTF. CDR3 DNA: TGTGCCAGCAGCTTATATATATCAGGGACCGGGACAGGGGGCGCGAGCTATGGCTACACCTTC.

The chain links TRBV7-8 to TRBJ2-7, with 7 bases aligning to TRBD1. The germline V gene has CDR1 SGHVS and CDR2 FQNEAQ. There are 16 residues in the CDR3. Trimming at V came to 5 bases and at J to 0 bases, leaving 10 bases not matched to a gene. CDR3 nucleotide sequence: TGTGCCAGCAGCGAGCAAAACAGGGGATTCTCCTACGAGCAGTACTTC. It is translated as CASSEQNRGFSYEQYF. Using reference TRBV7-8 and TRBJ2-7 for the parts outside the CDR3, the full variable domain is GAGVSQSPRYKVAKRGQDVALRCDPISGHVSLFWYQQALGQGPEFLTYFQNEAQLDKSGLPSDRFFAERPEGSVSTLKIQRTQQEDSAVYLCASSEQNRGFSYEQYFGPGTRLTVT.

The chain carries TRBV29-1 and TRBJ1-2; no reliable D call. The V and J ends lost 5 bases and 2 bases respectively, with 9 bases between them. CDR1 and CDR2 (germline): SQVTM, ANQGSEA. This CDR3 spans 12 amino acids. The CDR3 here is CSVSTGNYGYTF. The CDR3, as DNA: TGCAGCGTTTCGACGGGCAACTATGGCTACACCTTC.

V is TRBV9 and J is TRBJ2-7; 8 bases match TRBD1. J gave up 4 bases and V 5 bases, and 17 bases lay outside the gene matches. Germline V lookup: CDR1 SGDLS, CDR2 YYNGEE. CDR3 length: 17 amino acids. CDR3 nucleotides: TGTGCCAGCAGAGGGGGGCAGGGGGCGGCTCCATGGTACGAGCAGTACTTC. Its protein product is CASRGGQGAAPWYEQYF.

The chain has TRBV2 and TRBJ2-7; 10 nucleotides align to TRBD1. Germline V gene lookup returns CDR1 SNHLY and CDR2 FYNNEI. Germline trimming cut 11 bases from V and 11 bases from J; bases unmatched to any gene: 12. The CDR3 is made up of 12 amino acids. CDR3 sequence reads: CAVSGTGAQEYF. CDR3 sequence (DNA): TGTGCCGTATCCGGGACAGGGGCCCAGGAGTACTTC. The full variable domain, rest sourced from reference TRBV2 and TRBJ2-7, is EPEVTQTPSHQVTQMGQEVILRCVPISNHLYFYWYRQILGQKVEFLVSFYNNEISEKSEIFDDQFSVERPDGSNFTLKIRSTKLEDSAMYFCAVSGTGAQEYFGPGTRLTVT.

The V and J genes are TRBV4-1 and TRBJ2-1, with D possibly matching TRBD1 (5 bases). V was trimmed by 4 bases and J by 5 bases, leaving 12 bases between them. Germline V lookup: CDR1 MGHRA, CDR2 YSYEKL. The CDR3 extends over 14 amino acids. The CDR3 sequence is CASSPRIRDNEQFF. The CDR3 coding sequence is TGCGCCAGCAGCCCAAGGATCAGGGACAATGAGCAGTTCTTC.

The gene calls are TRBV19 and TRBJ1-1, with D hard to call. Germline V lookup: CDR1 LNHDA, CDR2 SQIVND (reference sequence). This CDR3 has 17 amino acids. Between the trimmed V and J ends, which lost 3 bases and 2 bases, there was a span of 19 bases. The CDR3 nucleotides read TGTGCCAGTAGTATTAGGGAAAAAACGATTCGCAACACTGAAGCTTTCTTT. As protein: CASSIREKTIRNTEAFF.

The chain couples TRBV5-6 to TRBJ2-7, with no clear D. The germline V gene encodes CDR1 SGHDT and CDR2 YYEEEE. The ends were cut back, 4 bases at V and 3 bases at J, with 11 bases in the middle. The CDR3 loop spans 13 amino acids. The DNA of the CDR3 is TGTGCCAGCAGCCCCCCGTGGATCTACGAGCAGTACTTC. Translating gives CASSPPWIYEQYF.

The chain links TRBV5-1 to TRBJ2-5; D ambiguous. There are 15 residues in the CDR3. V was clipped by 0 bases and J by 1 base, with 10 bases between them. Germline V gene lookup returns CDR1 SGHRS and CDR2 YFSETQ. The CDR3, as DNA: TGCGCCAGCAGCTTGGACGGTTTCCCCCAAGAGACCCAGTACTTC. It yields the protein CASSLDGFPQETQYF. Full variable domain (remainder filled in from reference TRBV5-1 and TRBJ2-5): KAGVTQTPRYLIKTRGQQVTLSCSPISGHRSVSWYQQTPGQGLQFLFEYFSETQRNKGNFPGRFSGRQFSNSRSEMNVSTLELGDSALYLCASSLDGFPQETQYFGPGTRLLVL.

CDR3 nucleotides: TGTGCCAGCAGTTACTCCTTCGGCAATGAGCAGTTCTTC. Amino acids: CASSYSFGNEQFF. The chain joins TRBV6-5 to TRBJ2-1; D is ambiguous. The CDR3 totals 13 residues. V was pared by 0 bases and J by 6 bases, with 6 bases between. Per germline, CDR1 MNHEY and CDR2 SVGAGI.

The chain joins TRBV19 to TRBJ1-2; TRBD1 might be the D (5 bases). Trimming left V 6 bases short and J 8 bases short, with 13 bases between. Looked up from germline, CDR1 is LNHDA and CDR2 is SQIVND (reference sequence). The CDR3 has 12 amino acids. The CDR3 sequence: CASSLRSGGYTF. The CDR3 DNA is TGTGCCAGTAGCCTCCGATCAGGGGGCTACACCTTC.

The rearrangement uses TRBV7-3 and TRBJ2-2; TRBD1 might be the D (5 bases). This CDR3 region has 15 residues. The V and J ends lost 2 bases and 1 base respectively, with 8 bases between them. Germline CDR1 is SGHTA and CDR2 is FQGTGA. In DNA, the CDR3 is TGTGCCAGCAGCTTAGGAGACAGGAACACCGGGGAGCTGTTTTTT. It specifies CASSLGDRNTGELFF. Full variable domain (outside the CDR3, taken from reference TRBV7-3 and TRBJ2-2): GAGVSQTPSNKVTEKGKYVELRCDPISGHTALYWYRQSLGQGPEFLIYFQGTGAADDSGLPNDRFFAVRPEGSVSTLKIQRTERGDSAVYLCASSLGDRNTGELFFGEGSRLTVL.

The chain is built from TRBV6-6 and TRBJ1-1; tentatively, D is TRBD1 (5 bases). V lost 2 bases and J lost 4, with 5 bases in between. Germline CDR1 is MNHNY and CDR2 is SVGAGI (reference sequence). CDR3 length: 12 amino acids. This chain's CDR3 is CASSYGGTEAFF. The CDR3 DNA sequence: TGTGCCAGCAGTTACGGGGGCACTGAAGCTTTCTTT.

This sequence joins TRBV5-1 and TRBJ2-1, with 7 bases aligning to TRBD2. Trimming at V came to 1 base and at J to 5 bases, leaving 15 bases not matched to a gene. The V gene's germline CDR1 is SGHRS and CDR2 YFSETQ. The CDR3 consists of 18 residues. CDR3 residues: CASSLFGGRPPFDNEQFF. DNA for the CDR3: TGCGCCAGCAGCTTGTTCGGCGGGAGACCCCCCTTTGACAATGAGCAGTTCTTC.

The chain has TRBV6-1 and TRBJ2-3, with TRBD2 matching 7 bases. V lost 0 bases and J lost 5; bases outside the gene matches: 8. The CDR3 consists of 16 residues. The germline V gene encodes CDR1 MNHNS and CDR2 SASEGT. CDR3 amino acids: CASSEAPREFGDTQYF. CDR3 sequence (DNA): TGTGCCAGCAGTGAAGCGCCGCGGGAGTTCGGAGATACGCAGTATTTT.

The chain combines TRBV12-5 with TRBJ1-2; no clear D gene. Between the trimmed V and J ends, which lost 2 bases and 4 bases, there was a span of 5 bases. Germline CDR1 is LGHNT and CDR2 is FRNRAP. The CDR3 is made up of 12 amino acids. CDR3 sequence: CASGLPIYGYTF. In DNA, the CDR3 is TGTGCTAGTGGTTTGCCCATCTATGGCTACACCTTC.

Concerning this clone itself: Within the sample, other DNA sequences also encode this same CDR3. The gene calls are TRBV2 and TRBJ2-3; tentative D call: TRBD2 (6 bases). The CDR3 sequence is 15 residues long. The germline V and J ends were trimmed by 6 bases and 3 bases, with 16 bases remaining between them. Germline V gene lookup returns CDR1 SNHLY and CDR2 FYNNEI. This CDR3 is CASRRGTRETDTQYF. The CDR3 DNA sequence: TGTGCCAGCAGACGCGGGACCAGGGAAACAGATACGCAGTATTTT.

CDR3 coding DNA: TGTGCCAGCAGCTTAACCGGACTGATCTACAATGAGCAGTTCTTC. Its translation is CASSLTGLIYNEQFF. The chain employs TRBV7-6 and TRBJ2-1, with D possibly matching TRBD2 (5 bases). Trimming took off 2 bases at V and 3 bases at J, with 11 bases between the two ends. Germline values: CDR1 SGHVS, CDR2 FNYEAQ. The CDR3 has 15 residues.

This sequence joins TRBV27 and TRBJ2-5; D might be TRBD1 (5 bases). Germline assignment: CDR1 MNHEY and CDR2 SMNVEV (reference sequence). The CDR3 is 15 residues long. Between the trimmed V and J ends, which lost 2 bases and 2 bases, there was a span of 12 bases. The CDR3 nucleotides are TGTGCCAGCAGTTTACTTTCAGGGCGGCAAGAGACCCAGTACTTC. It yields the protein CASSLLSGRQETQYF.

About this clone itself: A junction boundary mismatches the germline segment, possibly from a read error. The V and J genes are TRBV5-6 and TRBJ2-1, with D perhaps assigned TRBD1 or TRBD2 (5 bases each). The CDR3 is made up of 16 amino acids. Germline CDR1 and CDR2: SGHDT and YYEEEE. This chain's CDR3 is CASTSLEGWRGDEQLF. CDR3 sequence (DNA): TGTGCCAGCACCAGCTTGGAAGGGTGGAGAGGGGATGAGCAGCTCTTC.

The gene calls are TRBV7-6 and TRBJ2-3; 14 bases are a match to TRBD2. Losses at the gene ends were 1 base for V and 4 bases for J; bases not matched to a gene: 1. Germline V lookup: CDR1 SGHVS, CDR2 FNYEAQ. The CDR3 length is 16 residues. The CDR3 nucleotides are TGTGCCAGCAGCTTAGAGGGACTAGCGGGAGCAGATACGCAGTATTTT. It is translated as CASSLEGLAGADTQYF.

This rearrangement joins TRBV7-9 to TRBJ2-7, with TRBD2 matching over 13 bases. CDR1 is SEHNR and CDR2 is FQNEAQ in the germline V gene (reference sequence). This CDR3 is 15 amino acids long. Trimming removed 5 bases from V and 3 bases from J; junction bases left unmatched: 4. CDR3 region: CASSRGLAGVYEQYF. CDR3 in DNA: TGTGCCAGCAGCCGTGGACTAGCGGGAGTCTACGAGCAGTACTTC.

The chain employs TRBV19 and TRBJ1-3; 9 nucleotides align to TRBD1. The CDR3 is made up of 16 amino acids. Germline CDR1 reads LNHDA; CDR2 reads SQIVND (reference sequence). J was trimmed by 7 bases and V by 9 bases; bases with no gene match: 16. This CDR3 reads CASSPPRGTGINTIYF. DNA for the CDR3: TGTGCCAGCAGTCCTCCGAGGGGGACAGGGATTAACACCATATATTTT.

The V gene is TRBV7-3, the J gene TRBJ2-7, with 8 positions matching TRBD2. Germline CDR1 and CDR2: SGHTA and FQGTGA. The V gene end was trimmed by 2 bases and the J gene end by 4 bases; junction bases not matched to a gene: 7. This CDR3 comprises 15 residues. CDR3 nucleotide sequence: TGTGCCAGCAGCTTAGAAGCGGGAGTTAGGTACGAGCAGTACTTC. Translated: CASSLEAGVRYEQYF.

The chain joins TRBV9 to TRBJ1-2, with unresolved D. Trimming left V 3 bases short and J 4 bases short, with 19 bases between. This CDR3 region has 16 residues. The germline CDR1 and CDR2 sequences are SGDLS and YYNGEE. The DNA for the CDR3 is TGTGCCAGCAGCGGAAACGGAAACCGTCTTACCTATGGCTACACCTTC. Encoded protein: CASSGNGNRLTYGYTF.